The subject of this entry is one T cell receptor (beta chain). Germline-derived CDR1 and CDR2 are MNHNS and SASEGT. The CDR3 consists of 13 residues. Trimming left V 6 bases short and J 4 bases short, with 12 bases between. This sample is part of a study of blood T cells in healthy people across ages. It was with a sample-barcoded 5' primer and a J-beta primer mix that a second PCR of roughly 7 to 12 cycles was run. Sequencing recovered at least 2.5 million CDR3-containing paired-end reads from each sample. One entry per CDR3 protein, called by TCRdb with MiXCR from the 5' RACE reads. The sample has some 800,000 distinct CDR3 sequences; roughly 25% are singletons. The same sample was also used in a study of T cells of mothers and their children.

The V gene is TRBV6-1, the J gene TRBJ2-5; the D gene is possibly TRBD1 (5 bases). Sequencing was carried out using blood. The TCR comes from a boy younger than 18 in good health. CDR3 DNA: TGTGCCAGCAGCAGAAACAGGCTAGAGACCCAGTACTTC. This encodes CASSRNRLETQYF.